This TCR beta chain was identified during a study of T cell repertoires in cytomegalovirus infection (dated by TCRdb to between 2017 and 2020). Regarding the study in general: Donor HLA type was relevant to the analysis, because carriage of CMV infection together with the matching HLA type was indicated by public TCR beta signatures. Overall study results and their limits: The ex vivo response was dominated by HLA-C-restricted CMV-specific TCR beta clonotypes, which also provided the single most frequent clonotype in two of eight donors. Carriers of CMV infection plus the relevant HLA type were discriminated by the cumulative frequency of public TCR beta family members in the study cohort and in an independent approximately 340-donor cohort.

Remarks on this clonotype: The antigen it recognizes is unknown. No base quality values were provided; no much bigger clone lies one nucleotide off.

Sequencer: Illumina HiSeq 1500. TCRdb ran its own pipeline on the public reads, namely fastp trimming at Q25 and MiXCR clone calling, and kept in-frame beta chains. All rows with the same CDR3 protein become a single entry with the most common DNA and genes. The sample profile shows approximately 170,000 distinct CDR3 sequences; roughly 17% of them were found once. The ten largest clones add up to roughly a sixth of the sample. The TCR sequence derives from a human donor in good health (CMV status not recorded). Some clones in this sample may be carry-over from other donors' samples. Sample: CD8+ T cells from PBMCs.

The CDR3 region: CASSLDPLYEQYF. The nucleotide sequence reads TGTGCCAGCAGTTTAGACCCGTTATACGAGCAGTACTTC. Here the chain combines TRBV12-3 or TRBV12-4 and TRBJ2-7; the D gene is unclear. Trimming removed 1 base from V and 4 bases from J, leaving 8 bases between the germline ends. Reading from cysteine to phenylalanine, the CDR3 counts 13 amino acids. Only the CDR3 DNA is retained, 39 bases long and in frame from the first base.